This T cell receptor beta chain was recorded in a study of T cell clonotyping in hematopoietic cell transplantation (dated by TCRdb to about 2021). Regarding the research as a whole: A total of some 130 blood samples were gathered in the study from 30 to 40 consecutive transplant recipients along with their related donors. Patients were recruited between late 2015 and January 2017 and followed until late 2020 or death.

This clone was recorded only once. Its target antigen remains unknown. Within one base of it there is no much larger clone, and no base qualities were kept. With the immunoSEQ assay, which is a bias-controlled multiplex PCR relying on V- and J-specific primers, TCR beta CDR3 regions were amplified from genomic DNA. In a second PCR step, the CDR3 amplicons were tagged with a proprietary barcode plus Illumina adapter sequences. An Illumina MiSeq instrument was used for sequencing of the CDR3 libraries. The study's own analysis went as follows. Export and quality control were performed with immunoSEQ Analyzer 3.0, and downstream analyses were performed with R Bioconductor and Immunarch. Only productive rearrangements in the normalized downsampled data set went into calculating the repertoire metrics. In the normalized cohort, a clonotype counted as pathologically expanded if the clonotype was larger than 5 templates. Repertoire diversity was measured with the Inverse Simpson Index. To capture all clonotypes, the CMV-specificity analyses were run on the non-normalized data set. In its TCRdb copy, this immuneACCESS table keeps in-frame sequences only and misses some clones. Where compared with another copy, unresolved V genes explain less than half of these, and the others have no known cause. V, J and clone size are those of that table, while D and trimming were read from the DNA. The sample data list about 13,000 clones, and 90% of these were observed just once. About 1.2% of the sample rests with the top ten.

What the work shows at the level of the full study, not this receptor alone: The sample size was limited, and because cells were not sorted, the contributions of CD4 and CD8 repertoires could not be separated. Broader TCR repertoire diversity after transplant was predicted by Inverse Simpson Index values from donors and from recipients before transplant. A decrease in recipient TCR diversity was observed after transplant, and a progressive increase in pathologically expanded clonotypes was seen from day 30 to day 180. Only a small fraction of recipient repertoires overlapped donor repertoires, with over 95% appearing de novo at the given depth.

V was cut back by 1 base and J by 0 bases, leaving a gap of 10 bases between them. Taken from the germline V gene (reference sequence), the CDR1 and CDR2 loops are SEHNR and FQNEAQ. The CDR3 runs 15 residues from the cysteine to the phenylalanine. Of the read, only the CDR3 DNA is kept; its 45 bases are in frame from base 1. Related transplant donors provided blood samples for TCR beta sequencing. Using Nuclei Lysis Solution, genomic DNA was extracted from unfractionated peripheral blood mononuclear cells that were either fresh or cryopreserved. The sequence was collected from a young man in good health. Some clones in this sample may be carry-over from other donors' samples. The V gene is TRBV7-9 and the J gene is TRBJ2-7; a weak D assignment points to TRBD2 (5 bases agree). The sequenced sample was peripheral blood mononuclear cells. The DNA sequence is as follows: TGTGCCAGCAGCTTAGGGTCGGGGAACTCCTACGAGCAGTACTTC. Its product reads: CASSLGSGNSYEQYF.